The entry below describes one TCR beta chain. Antigen specificity is unknown. These data are taken from a study of OX40 agonist ivuxolimab in advanced cancers. As for the study in general: Dose-escalation patients were diagnosed with hepatocellular carcinoma, melanoma, renal cell cancer or head and neck cancer. Previous treatment with anti-PD-1, anti-PD-L1 or anti-CTLA-4 therapy was allowed; under 50% had received some.

The repertoire was sequenced with immunoSEQ multiplex PCR; TCRdb's copy has only in-frame clones and lacks some. The sample lists some 73,000 clones; 70% to 90% were seen once. Points from the study as a whole: Determination of antigen specificity was not performed for the expanded peripheral T cells. Expanded clones tended on average to be more numerous among CD8+ T cells than CD4+.

From germline, CDR1 is SGHTS and CDR2 YDEGEE. The CDR3 contains 14 residues. Trimming took off 4 bases at V and 4 bases at J, with 15 bases between the two ends. This material consisted of CD4+ or CD8+ T cells sorted from blood, taken in a trial of the OX40 agonist ivuxolimab. The chain is built from TRBV5-8 and TRBJ2-7; a weak D match, TRBD1 (7 bases). The sequence was obtained from an adult with an advanced solid tumor such as melanoma, head and neck, liver or kidney cancer. The chain's CDR3 is CASSIAPGGYEQYF. The CDR3 nucleotides are TGTGCCAGCAGCATAGCGCCAGGGGGGTACGAGCAGTACTTC.